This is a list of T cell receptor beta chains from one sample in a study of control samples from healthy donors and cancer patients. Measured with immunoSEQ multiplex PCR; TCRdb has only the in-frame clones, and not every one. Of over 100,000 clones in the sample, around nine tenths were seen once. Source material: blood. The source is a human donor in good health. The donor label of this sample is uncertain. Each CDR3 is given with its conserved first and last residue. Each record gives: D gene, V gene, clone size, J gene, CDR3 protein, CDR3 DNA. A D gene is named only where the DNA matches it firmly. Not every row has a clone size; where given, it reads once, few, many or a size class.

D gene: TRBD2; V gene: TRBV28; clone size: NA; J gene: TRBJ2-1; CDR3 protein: CASSSPGGINEQFF; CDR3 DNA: TGTGCCAGCAGTTCCCCGGGGGGTATCAATGAGCAGTTCTTC
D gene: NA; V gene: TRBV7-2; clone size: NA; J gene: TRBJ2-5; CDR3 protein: CASSLQRQETQYF; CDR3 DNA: TGTGCCAGCAGCTTACAACGCCAAGAGACCCAGTACTTC
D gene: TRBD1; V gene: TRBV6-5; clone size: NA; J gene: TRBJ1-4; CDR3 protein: CASSQTGAGEKLFF; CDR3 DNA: TGTGCCAGCAGTCAGACAGGGGCCGGGGAAAAACTGTTTTTT
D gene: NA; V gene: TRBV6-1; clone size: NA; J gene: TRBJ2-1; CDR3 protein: CASSEGNEQFF; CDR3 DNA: TGTGCCAGCAGTGAAGGTAATGAGCAGTTCTTC
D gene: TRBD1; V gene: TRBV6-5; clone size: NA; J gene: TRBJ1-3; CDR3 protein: CASSYSPGQGENTIYF; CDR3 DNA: TGTGCCAGCAGTTACTCTCCGGGACAGGGGGAAAACACCATATATTTT
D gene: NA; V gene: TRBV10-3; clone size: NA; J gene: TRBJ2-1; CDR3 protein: CAISSGTSSSYNEQFF; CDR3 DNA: TGTGCCATCTCATCTGGGACTTCAAGCTCCTACAATGAGCAGTTCTTC
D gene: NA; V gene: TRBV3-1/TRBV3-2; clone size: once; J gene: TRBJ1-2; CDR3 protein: CASSSLNYGYTF; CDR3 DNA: TGTGCCAGCAGTAGCCTGAACTATGGCTACACCTTC
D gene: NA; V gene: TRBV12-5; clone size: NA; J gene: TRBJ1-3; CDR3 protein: CASGPMADILSGNTIYF; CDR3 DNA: TGTGCTAGTGGACCCATGGCGGATATACTCTCTGGAAACACCATATATTTT
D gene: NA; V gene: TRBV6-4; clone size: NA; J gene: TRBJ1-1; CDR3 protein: CASSEVPATEAFF; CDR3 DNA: TGTGCCAGCAGTGAGGTACCTGCCACTGAAGCTTTCTTT
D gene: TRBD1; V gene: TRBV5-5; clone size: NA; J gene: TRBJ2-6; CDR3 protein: CASSLVGTGGRSGANVLTF; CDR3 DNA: TGTGCCAGCAGCTTGGTTGGGACAGGGGGCCGCTCTGGGGCCAACGTCCTGACTTTC
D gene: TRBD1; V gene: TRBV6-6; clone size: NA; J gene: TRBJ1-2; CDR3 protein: CASSFEAKPGQGGYTF; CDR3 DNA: TGTGCCAGCAGTTTCGAGGCCAAACCGGGACAGGGAGGCTACACCTTC
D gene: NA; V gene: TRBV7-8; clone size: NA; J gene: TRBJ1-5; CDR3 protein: CASSQGAGLGQPQHF; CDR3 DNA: TGTGCCAGCAGCCAGGGAGCCGGACTGGGGCAGCCCCAGCATTTT
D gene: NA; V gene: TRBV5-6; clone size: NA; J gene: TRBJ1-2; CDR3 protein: CASSFGGASRAGYTF; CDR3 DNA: TGTGCCAGCAGCTTTGGTGGGGCTAGTAGGGCTGGCTACACCTTC
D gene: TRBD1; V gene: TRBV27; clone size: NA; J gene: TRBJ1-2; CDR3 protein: CASSPGTGIEDGYTF; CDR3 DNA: TGTGCCAGCAGTCCCGGGACAGGCATTGAGGATGGCTACACCTTC
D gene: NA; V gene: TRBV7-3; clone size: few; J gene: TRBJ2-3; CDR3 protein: CASSLRGSGTDTQYF; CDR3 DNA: TGTGCCAGCAGCTTAAGGGGGTCTGGCACAGATACGCAGTATTTT
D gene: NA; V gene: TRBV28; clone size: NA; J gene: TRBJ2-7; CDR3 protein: CASLGQGGGEQYF; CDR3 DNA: TGTGCCAGCCTTGGTCAGGGGGGAGGCGAGCAGTACTTC
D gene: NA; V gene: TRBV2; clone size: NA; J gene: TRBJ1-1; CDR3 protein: CASSEVQGRGTEAFF; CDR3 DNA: TGTGCCAGCAGTGAGGTCCAGGGGAGAGGCACTGAAGCTTTCTTT
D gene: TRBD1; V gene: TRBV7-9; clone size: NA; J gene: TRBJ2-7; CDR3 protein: CASSSTGGAKGEQYF; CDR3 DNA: TGTGCCAGCAGCTCAACAGGGGGCGCAAAGGGCGAGCAGTACTTC
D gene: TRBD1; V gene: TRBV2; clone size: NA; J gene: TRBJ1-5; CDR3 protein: CASRAGQDSNQPQHF; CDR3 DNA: TGTGCCAGCAGAGCGGGACAGGATAGCAATCAGCCCCAGCATTTT
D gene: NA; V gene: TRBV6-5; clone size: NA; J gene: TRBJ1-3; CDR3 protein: CASRGASGNTIYF; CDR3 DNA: TGTGCCAGCAGGGGTGCCTCGGGAAACACCATATATTTT
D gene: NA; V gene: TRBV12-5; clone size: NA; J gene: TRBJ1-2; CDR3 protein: CASGMTGVYGYTF; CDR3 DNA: TGTGCTAGTGGTATGACAGGTGTCTATGGCTACACCTTC
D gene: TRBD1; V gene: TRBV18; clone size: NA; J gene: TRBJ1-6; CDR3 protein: CASSTTGTGGRYNSPLHF; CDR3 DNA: TGTGCCAGCTCAACGACCGGGACAGGGGGCCGGTATAATTCACCCCTCCACTTT
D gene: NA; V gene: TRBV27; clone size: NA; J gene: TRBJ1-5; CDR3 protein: CASSLGPEPGQPQHF; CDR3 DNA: TGTGCCAGCAGTTTAGGCCCGGAGCCCGGTCAGCCCCAGCATTTT
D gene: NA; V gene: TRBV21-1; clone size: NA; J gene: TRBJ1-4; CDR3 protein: CASPEDIWATNEKLFF; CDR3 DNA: TGTGCCAGCCCCGAGGACATCTGGGCGACTAATGAAAAACTGTTTTTT
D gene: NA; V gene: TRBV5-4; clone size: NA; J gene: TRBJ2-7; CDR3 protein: CASSAAGQTHPPPEQYF; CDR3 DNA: TGTGCCAGCAGCGCCGCGGGCCAGACCCACCCACCACCCGAGCAGTACTTC
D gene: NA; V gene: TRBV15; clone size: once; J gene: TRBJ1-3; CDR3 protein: CATSRDGAAGNTIYF; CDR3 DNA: TGTGCCACCAGCAGAGATGGGGCGGCGGGAAACACCATATATTTT
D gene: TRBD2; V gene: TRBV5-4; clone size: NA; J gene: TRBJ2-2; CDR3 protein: CASSSGTSGGKNTGELFF; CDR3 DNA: TGTGCCAGCAGCTCAGGGACTAGCGGGGGAAAGAACACCGGGGAGCTGTTTTTT
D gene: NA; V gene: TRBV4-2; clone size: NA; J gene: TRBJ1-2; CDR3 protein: CASSQGRANYGYTF; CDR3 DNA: TGTGCCAGCAGCCAAGGTAGAGCGAACTATGGCTACACCTTC
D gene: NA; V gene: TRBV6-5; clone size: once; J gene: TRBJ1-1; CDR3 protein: CASSYGMGNTEAFF; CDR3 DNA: TGTGCCAGCAGTTACGGCATGGGGAACACTGAAGCTTTCTTT
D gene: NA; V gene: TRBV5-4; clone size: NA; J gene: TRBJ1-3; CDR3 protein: CASSPGTGNTIYF; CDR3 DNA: TGTGCCAGCAGTCCAGGGACAGGAAACACCATATATTTT
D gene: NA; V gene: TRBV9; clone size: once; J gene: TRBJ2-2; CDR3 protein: CASSQVVGQTLNTGELFF; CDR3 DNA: TGTGCCAGCAGCCAGGTGGTAGGCCAGACGCTGAACACCGGGGAGCTGTTTTTT
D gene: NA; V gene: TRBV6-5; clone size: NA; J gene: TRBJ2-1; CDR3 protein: CASSPDASSYNEQFF; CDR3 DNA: TGTGCCAGCAGTCCGGACGCGAGCTCCTACAATGAGCAGTTCTTC
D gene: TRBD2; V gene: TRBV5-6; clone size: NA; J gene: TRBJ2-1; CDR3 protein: CASSYRTSRSYNEQFF; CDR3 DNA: TGTGCCAGCAGCTACCGGACTAGCCGCTCCTACAATGAGCAGTTCTTC
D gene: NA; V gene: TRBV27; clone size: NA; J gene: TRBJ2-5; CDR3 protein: CASSSRTSGMAQYF; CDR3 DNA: TGTGCCAGCAGTTCTCGGACATCCGGCATGGCCCAGTACTTC
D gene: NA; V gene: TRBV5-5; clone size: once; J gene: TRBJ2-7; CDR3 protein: CASSLGHGGAGTARYEQYF; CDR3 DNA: TGTGCCAGCAGCTTGGGCCACGGGGGGGCCGGGACAGCCCGCTACGAGCAGTACTTC
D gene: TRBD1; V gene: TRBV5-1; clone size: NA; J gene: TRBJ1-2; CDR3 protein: CASSSEPGQRYYGYTF; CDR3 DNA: TGCGCCAGCAGCTCGGAACCGGGACAGAGATACTATGGCTACACCTTC
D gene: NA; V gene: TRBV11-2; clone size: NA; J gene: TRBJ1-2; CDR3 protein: CASSLSGNYGYTF; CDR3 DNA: TGTGCCAGCAGCTTGTCCGGGAACTATGGCTACACCTTC
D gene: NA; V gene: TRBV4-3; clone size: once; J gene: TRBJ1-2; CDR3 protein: CASSQEGGTGSRIYGYTF; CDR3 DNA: TGCGCCAGCAGCCAAGAGGGGGGGACGGGCAGTCGAATCTATGGCTACACCTTC
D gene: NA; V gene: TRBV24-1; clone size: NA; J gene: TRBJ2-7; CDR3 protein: CATSDFPGGLDQQYF; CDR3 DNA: TGTGCCACCAGTGATTTTCCCGGGGGGCTCGATCAGCAGTACTTC
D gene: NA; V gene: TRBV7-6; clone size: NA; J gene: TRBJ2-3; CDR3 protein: CASSSQGALITDTQYF; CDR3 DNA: TGTGCCAGCAGCTCGCAGGGCGCCCTAATCACAGATACGCAGTATTTT
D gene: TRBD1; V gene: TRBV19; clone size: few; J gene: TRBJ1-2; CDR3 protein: CASSRMDRGLGYTF; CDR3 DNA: TGTGCCAGTAGTAGGATGGACAGGGGGCTTGGCTACACCTTC
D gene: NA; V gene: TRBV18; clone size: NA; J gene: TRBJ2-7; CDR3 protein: CASSPKFQGSYEQYF; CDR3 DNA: TGTGCCAGCTCACCAAAGTTCCAGGGGAGTTACGAGCAGTACTTC
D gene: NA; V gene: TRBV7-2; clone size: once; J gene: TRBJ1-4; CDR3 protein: CASSPSGAATNEKLFF; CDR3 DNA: TGTGCCAGCAGCCCCAGCGGGGCTGCAACTAATGAAAAACTGTTTTTT
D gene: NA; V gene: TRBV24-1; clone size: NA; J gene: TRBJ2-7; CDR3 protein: CATSDLFHEQYF; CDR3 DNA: TGTGCCACCAGTGATTTGTTCCACGAGCAGTACTTC
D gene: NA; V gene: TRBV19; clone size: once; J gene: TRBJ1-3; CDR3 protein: CASSFAGAGNTIYF; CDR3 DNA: TGTGCCAGTAGTTTTGCGGGGGCTGGAAACACCATATATTTT
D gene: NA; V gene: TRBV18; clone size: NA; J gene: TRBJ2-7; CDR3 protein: CASSAGRVYEQYF; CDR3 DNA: TGTGCCAGCTCCGCGGGTCGGGTCTACGAGCAGTACTTC
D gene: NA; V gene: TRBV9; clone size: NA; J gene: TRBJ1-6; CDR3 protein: CASSVRENNSPLHF; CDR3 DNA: TGTGCCAGCAGCGTCCGGGAAAATAATTCACCCCTCCACTTT
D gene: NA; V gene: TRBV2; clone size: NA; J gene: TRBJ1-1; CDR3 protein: CASSYRPRALAEAFF; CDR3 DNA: TGTGCCAGCAGTTACCGCCCCAGGGCCCTTGCTGAAGCTTTCTTT
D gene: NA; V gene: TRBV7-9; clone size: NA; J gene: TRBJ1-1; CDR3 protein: CASSRQGKTEAFF; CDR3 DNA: TGTGCCAGCAGCCGCCAGGGGAAGACTGAAGCTTTCTTT
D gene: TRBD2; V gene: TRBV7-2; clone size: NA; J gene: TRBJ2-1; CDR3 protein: CASSSRLAGVYNEQFF; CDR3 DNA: TGTGCCAGCAGCTCGAGACTAGCGGGCGTCTACAATGAGCAGTTCTTC